This T cell receptor beta chain was observed in a study of blood T cells in healthy people across ages. Alongside a J-beta primer mix, a sample-barcoded 5' primer served in a second PCR lasting about 7 to 12 cycles. MiXCR was run by TCRdb on the 5' RACE reads, yielding one entry per CDR3 protein. This sample has about 1.1 million distinct CDR3 sequences, with about two fifths found just once. This clonotype was picked up a small number of times. Every sample gave at least 6 micrograms of total RNA when it was extracted. Source material: blood. The TCR originated in a man between 18 and 29 years old in good health.

The CDR3 reads CSAPTGTGPDSNGYTF. Written as DNA, the CDR3 is TGCAGCGCACCTACCGGGACAGGCCCTGACTCGAATGGCTACACCTTC. J is TRBJ1-2 and V is TRBV29-1, with 8 bases matching TRBD1. CDR3 size: 16 residues. The V and J ends lost 7 bases and 6 bases, in that order; junction bases with no gene match: 19. Looked up from germline, CDR1 is SQVTM and CDR2 is ANQGSEA.